This T cell receptor (beta chain) comes out of a study of blood T cell repertoires in COVID-19. At the level of the study: Acute and convalescent COVID-19 specimens originated in the United States, Italy and Spain. Sources were T cells, B-cell-depleted T cells, or PBMCs; the material itself was cDNA or gDNA.

Authors' data handling: Amplification with reference gene primers provided the estimates of nucleated cell counts. Assay: immunoSEQ multiplex PCR; the TCRdb copy retains only in-frame clones and omits some. V, J and clone size derive from that table, while D and trimming were established from the DNA sequence. The sample carries about 110,000 clones, roughly 88% recorded once. J lost 5 bases, V lost 0 bases, and 8 bases had no gene match. Per the germline V gene, CDR1 is SGDLS and CDR2 is YYNGEE. CDR3 length: 15 residues. The V and J genes are TRBV9 and TRBJ2-7; TRBD1 matches at 7 bases. The sequencing sample was made of peripheral blood. The sequence was obtained from a woman older than 75 with active or convalescent COVID-19. The CDR3 DNA is TGTGCCAGCAGCGTAGGAACAGGGGTTCGCGACGAGCAGTACTTC. Translation gives CASSVGTGVRDEQYF.